This T cell receptor beta chain was retrieved from a study of beta chain features in type 1 diabetes. Sequencing targeted expressed TCRB transcripts, as all isolated RNA had been reverse transcribed. Data came from immunoSEQ multiplex PCR; TCRdb stores just in-frame clones and leaves some out. Of tens of thousands of clones listed, under 35% are singletons. Germline V gene lookup returns CDR1 SGHNT and CDR2 YENEEA. The CDR3 runs to 15 residues. Trimming removed 0 bases from V and 3 bases from J, with 9 bases in between. Only a few counts were recorded for this clone. The chain combines TRBV11-3 with TRBJ2-1; unclear D gene. The source of this sequence is a woman between 18 and 30 years old in good health. The sequencing sample was made of stem cell memory CD4+ T cells from blood. CDR3 amino acids: CASSLDGQDYNEQFF. CDR3 DNA: TGTGCCAGCAGCTTAGATGGTCAGGACTACAATGAGCAGTTCTTC.